The present entry profiles one T cell receptor beta chain with its context. What it recognizes is unknown. This sample is drawn from a study of shared clonotypes between healthy human individuals. Overall study context: Donor composition was two women and a few men, aged 18 to 49. Findings and caveats of the study: Sorted-subset sequencing, rarefaction showed, was incomplete despite large depth. Genetic and exposure-history diversity was limited by the small donor number.

The trim removed 4 bases at V and 4 bases at J, leaving 7 bases unmatched. CDR3 length equals 15 residues. The germline CDR1 and CDR2 sequences are WNHNN and SYGVQD (reference sequence). Profiling relied on immunoSEQ multiplex PCR, and the TCRdb table lists in-frame clones only, not all of them. The table includes about 1.5 million clones, roughly 96% detected once. Donation came from healthy HIV-negative adults that had no recent acute infections or vaccinations. The chain recombines TRBV10-1 with TRBJ2-3; TRBD2 matches at 8 bases. The sample was naive CD4+ T cells sorted from blood. Regarding subset: CD45RA+ positively selected. The receptor comes from a man younger than 45 in good health. The CDR3 nucleotides are TGCGCCAGCAGTGTAAGCGGGAGAGGTGCAGATACGCAGTATTTT. As protein: CASSVSGRGADTQYF.